This T cell receptor beta chain comes out of a study of vaccination effects on CD4 cells after COVID-19. Details on this clone: Its target is unknown.

The protocol was immunoSEQ multiplex PCR, while the TCRdb copy is restricted to in-frame clones and leaves out a portion. The table records tens of thousands of clones, nearly 75% of them present only once. CD4+ T cells were isolated after less than 13 days of culture. A PCR test confirmed that the person had SARS-CoV-2 infection between March and December 2020. Each participant was administered two doses of either the BNT162b2 or the mRNA-1273 vaccine. CDR1 SGHRS and CDR2 YFSETQ come from the germline V gene. The V segment lost 4 bases and the J segment 5 bases; nucleotides outside the gene matches: 9. The CDR3 length is 15 residues.

The J gene is TRBJ2-1, the V gene TRBV5-1; 7 nucleotides match TRBD1. The clonotype comes from a human donor who had a prior SARS-CoV-2 infection. The sample in question was CD4+ T cells from PBMCs cultured without peptide, obtained after COVID-19 vaccination. The CDR3: CASSQRQGPNNEQFF. In DNA form, the CDR3 reads TGCGCCAGCAGCCAGCGACAGGGCCCGAACAATGAGCAGTTCTTC.